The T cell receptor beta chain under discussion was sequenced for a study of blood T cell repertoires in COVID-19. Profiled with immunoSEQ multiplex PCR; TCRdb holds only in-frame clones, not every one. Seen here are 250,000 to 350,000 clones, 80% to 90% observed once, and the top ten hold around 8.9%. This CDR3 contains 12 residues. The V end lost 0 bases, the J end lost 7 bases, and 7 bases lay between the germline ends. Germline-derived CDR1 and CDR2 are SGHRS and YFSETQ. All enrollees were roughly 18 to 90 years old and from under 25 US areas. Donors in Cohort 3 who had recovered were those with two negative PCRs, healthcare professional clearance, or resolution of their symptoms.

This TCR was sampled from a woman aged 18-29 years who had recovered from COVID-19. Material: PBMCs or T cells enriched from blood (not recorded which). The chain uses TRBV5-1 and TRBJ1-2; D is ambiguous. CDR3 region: CASSLDTVGYTF. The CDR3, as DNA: TGCGCCAGCAGCTTGGATACAGTTGGCTACACCTTC. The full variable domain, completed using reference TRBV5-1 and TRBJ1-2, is KAGVTQTPRYLIKTRGQQVTLSCSPISGHRSVSWYQQTPGQGLQFLFEYFSETQRNKGNFPGRFSGRQFSNSRSEMNVSTLELGDSALYLCASSLDTVGYTFGSGTRLTVV.